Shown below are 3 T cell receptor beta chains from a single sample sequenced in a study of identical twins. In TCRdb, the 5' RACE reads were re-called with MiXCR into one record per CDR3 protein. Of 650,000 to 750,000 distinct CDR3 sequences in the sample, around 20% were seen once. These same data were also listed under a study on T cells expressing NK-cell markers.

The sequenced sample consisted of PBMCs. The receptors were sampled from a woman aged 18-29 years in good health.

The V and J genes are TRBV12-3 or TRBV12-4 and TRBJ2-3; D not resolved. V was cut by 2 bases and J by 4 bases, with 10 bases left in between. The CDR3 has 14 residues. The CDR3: CASSLRPTADTQYF. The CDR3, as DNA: TGTGCCAGCAGTTTAAGGCCTACGGCAGATACGCAGTATTTT.

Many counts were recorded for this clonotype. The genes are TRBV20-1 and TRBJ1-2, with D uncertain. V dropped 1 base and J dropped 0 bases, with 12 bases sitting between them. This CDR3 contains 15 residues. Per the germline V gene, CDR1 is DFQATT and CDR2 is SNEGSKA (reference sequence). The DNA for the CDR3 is TGCAGTGCTAGAGTGGAGCCTATGACTAACTATGGCTACACCTTC. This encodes CSARVEPMTNYGYTF.

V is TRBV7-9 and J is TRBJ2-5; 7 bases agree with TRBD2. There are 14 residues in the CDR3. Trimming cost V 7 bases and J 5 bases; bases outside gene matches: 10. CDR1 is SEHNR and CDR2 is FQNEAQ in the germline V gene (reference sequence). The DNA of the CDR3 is TGTGCCAGCACCGGGCTGTGGGAGGGTGAGACCCAGTACTTC. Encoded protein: CASTGLWEGETQYF.